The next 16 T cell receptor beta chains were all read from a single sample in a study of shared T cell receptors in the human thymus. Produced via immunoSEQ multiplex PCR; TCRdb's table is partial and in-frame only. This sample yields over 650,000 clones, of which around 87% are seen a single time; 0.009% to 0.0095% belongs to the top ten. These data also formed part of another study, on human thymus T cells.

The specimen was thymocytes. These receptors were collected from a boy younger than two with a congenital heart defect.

The CDR3 region is CASSELPGQSTDTQYF. The CDR3 DNA sequence: TGTGCCAGCAGCGAACTCCCGGGACAGAGCACAGATACGCAGTATTTT. The chain uses TRBV7-2 and TRBJ2-3; 7 nucleotides line up with TRBD1. CDR1 is SGHTA and CDR2 is FQGNSA in the germline V gene. The CDR3 spans 16 residues. Trimming took 5 bases from V and 0 from J; bases not matched to a gene: 8.

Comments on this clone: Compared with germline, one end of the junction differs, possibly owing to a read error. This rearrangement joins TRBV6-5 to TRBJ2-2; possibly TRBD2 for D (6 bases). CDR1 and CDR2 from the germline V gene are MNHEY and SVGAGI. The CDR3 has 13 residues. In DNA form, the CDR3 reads TGTGCCAGCAGTTACTTTGATACCGGGGGGCTGTTTTTT. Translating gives CASSYFDTGGLFF.

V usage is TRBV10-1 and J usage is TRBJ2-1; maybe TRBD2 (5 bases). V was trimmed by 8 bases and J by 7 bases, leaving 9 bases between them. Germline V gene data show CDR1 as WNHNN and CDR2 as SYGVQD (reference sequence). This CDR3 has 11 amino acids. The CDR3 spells CASPTGNEQFF. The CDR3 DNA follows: TGCGCCAGCCCAACGGGGAATGAGCAGTTCTTC.

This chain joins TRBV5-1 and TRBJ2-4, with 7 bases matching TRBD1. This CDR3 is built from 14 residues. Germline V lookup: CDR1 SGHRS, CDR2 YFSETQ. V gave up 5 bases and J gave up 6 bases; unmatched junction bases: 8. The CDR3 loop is CASSVKGAGNIQYF. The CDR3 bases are TGCGCCAGCAGTGTCAAGGGGGCGGGAAACATTCAGTACTTC. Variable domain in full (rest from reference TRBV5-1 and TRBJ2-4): KAGVTQTPRYLIKTRGQQVTLSCSPISGHRSVSWYQQTPGQGLQFLFEYFSETQRNKGNFPGRFSGRQFSNSRSEMNVSTLELGDSALYLCASSVKGAGNIQYFGAGTRLSVL.

The CDR3: CSADLQRGSYNEQFF. The CDR3 coding sequence is TGCAGCGCCGACCTGCAGCGGGGCTCCTACAATGAGCAGTTCTTC. The chain employs TRBV29-1 and TRBJ2-1, with 7 bases identical to TRBD2. The CDR3 covers 15 residues. The V segment lost 7 bases and the J segment 0 bases; nucleotides outside the gene matches: 9. Per the germline V gene, CDR1 is SQVTM and CDR2 is ANQGSEA.

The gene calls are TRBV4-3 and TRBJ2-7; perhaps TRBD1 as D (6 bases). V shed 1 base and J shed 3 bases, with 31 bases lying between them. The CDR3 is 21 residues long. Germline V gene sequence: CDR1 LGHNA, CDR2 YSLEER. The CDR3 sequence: CASSQAVGSGASPRRLYEQYF. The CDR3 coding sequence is TGCGCCAGCAGCCAAGCCGTGGGGTCAGGGGCCTCTCCCCGACGCCTCTACGAGCAGTACTTC.

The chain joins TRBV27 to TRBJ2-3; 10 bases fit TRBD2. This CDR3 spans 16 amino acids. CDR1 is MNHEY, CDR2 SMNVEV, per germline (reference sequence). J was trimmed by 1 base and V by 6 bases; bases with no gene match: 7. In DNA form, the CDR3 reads TGTGCCAGCAGCATGTCCCTAGCGGGGGGCACAGATACGCAGTATTTT. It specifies CASSMSLAGGTDTQYF.

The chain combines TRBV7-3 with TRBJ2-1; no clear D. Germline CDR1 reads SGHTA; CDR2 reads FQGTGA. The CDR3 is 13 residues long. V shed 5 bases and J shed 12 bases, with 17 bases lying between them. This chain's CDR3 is CASSKIRRGRQFF. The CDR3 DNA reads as TGTGCCAGCAGCAAAATACGACGAGGTAGGCAGTTCTTC.

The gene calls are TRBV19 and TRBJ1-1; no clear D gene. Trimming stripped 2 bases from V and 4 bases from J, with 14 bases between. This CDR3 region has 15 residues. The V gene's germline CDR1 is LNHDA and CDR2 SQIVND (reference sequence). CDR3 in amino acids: CASSIISTRATEAFF. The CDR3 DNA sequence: TGTGCCAGTAGTATAATTTCAACGCGGGCCACTGAAGCTTTCTTT.

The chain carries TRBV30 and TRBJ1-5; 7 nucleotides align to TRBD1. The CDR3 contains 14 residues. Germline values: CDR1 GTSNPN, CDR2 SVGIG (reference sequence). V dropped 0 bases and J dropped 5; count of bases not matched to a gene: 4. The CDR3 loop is CAWSVPQGDQPQHF. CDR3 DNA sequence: TGTGCCTGGAGTGTACCCCAGGGGGATCAGCCCCAGCATTTT.

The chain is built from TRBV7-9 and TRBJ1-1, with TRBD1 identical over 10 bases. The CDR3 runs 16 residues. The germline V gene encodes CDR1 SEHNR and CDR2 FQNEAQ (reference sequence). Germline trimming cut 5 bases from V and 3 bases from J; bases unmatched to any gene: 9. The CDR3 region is CASSTTGGGGDTEAFF. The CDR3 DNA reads TGTGCCAGCAGCACGACAGGGGGCGGGGGGGACACTGAAGCTTTCTTT.

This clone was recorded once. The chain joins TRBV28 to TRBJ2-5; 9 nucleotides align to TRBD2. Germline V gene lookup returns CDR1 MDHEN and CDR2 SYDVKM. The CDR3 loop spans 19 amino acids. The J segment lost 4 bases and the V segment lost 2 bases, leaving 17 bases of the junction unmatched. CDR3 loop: CASSLAPRSGGPPSETQYF. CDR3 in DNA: TGTGCCAGCAGTTTAGCCCCCCGCAGCGGGGGGCCCCCCTCAGAGACCCAGTACTTC.

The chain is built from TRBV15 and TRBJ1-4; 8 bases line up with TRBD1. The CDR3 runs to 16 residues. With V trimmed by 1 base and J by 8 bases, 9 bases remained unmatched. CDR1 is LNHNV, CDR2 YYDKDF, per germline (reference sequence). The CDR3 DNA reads TGTGCCACCAGCAGAGGGCCGACAGGGGTTGGGGAAAAACTGTTTTTT. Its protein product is CATSRGPTGVGEKLFF.

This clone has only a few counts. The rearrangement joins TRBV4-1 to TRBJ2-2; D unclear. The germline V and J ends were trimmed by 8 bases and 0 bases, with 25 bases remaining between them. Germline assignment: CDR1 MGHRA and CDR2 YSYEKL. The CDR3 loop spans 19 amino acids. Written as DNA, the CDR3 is TGCGCCAGCTGCCGCTTGCCTACCGAGGTGCCTCCGAACACCGGGGAGCTGTTTTTT. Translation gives CASCRLPTEVPPNTGELFF.

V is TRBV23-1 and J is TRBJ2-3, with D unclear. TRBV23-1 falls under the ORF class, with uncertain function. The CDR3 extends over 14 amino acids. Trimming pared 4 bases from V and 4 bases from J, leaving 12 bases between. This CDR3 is CASSPLIPSDTQYF. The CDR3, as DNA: TGCGCCAGCAGTCCGCTAATACCGTCAGATACGCAGTATTTT.

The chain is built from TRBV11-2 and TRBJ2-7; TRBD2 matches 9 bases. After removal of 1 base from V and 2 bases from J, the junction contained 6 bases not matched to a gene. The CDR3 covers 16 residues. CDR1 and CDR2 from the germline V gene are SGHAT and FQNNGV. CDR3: CASSLVRLAETYEQYF. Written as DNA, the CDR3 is TGTGCCAGCAGCTTAGTCAGACTAGCGGAGACCTACGAGCAGTACTTC. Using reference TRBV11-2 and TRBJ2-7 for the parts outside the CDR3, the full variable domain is EAGVAQSPRYKIIEKRQSVAFWCNPISGHATLYWYQQILGQGPKLLIQFQNNGVVDDSQLPKDRFSAERLKGVDSTLKIQPAKLEDSAVYLCASSLVRLAETYEQYFGPGTRLTVT.